The clone carrying this TCR beta chain was found a few times. CDR1 and CDR2 (germline): SGHRS, YFSETQ. Between the trimmed V and J ends, which lost 0 bases and 4 bases, there was a span of 13 bases. The CDR3 runs 16 residues. Assay used: immunoSEQ multiplex PCR; TCRdb lists only in-frame clones, some missing. The sample holds under 300,000 clones, 86% seen once. The record originates from a study of blood T cell repertoires in COVID-19. Study-wide background: Sources were T cells, B-cell-depleted T cells, or PBMCs; the material itself was cDNA or gDNA.

Residents of about two dozen US areas, aged about 18 to 95 years, made up the participants. The sample consisted of PBMCs or T cells enriched from blood (not recorded which). The receptor was isolated from a woman aged 40 to 50 with acute COVID-19. This chain uses TRBV5-1 with TRBJ1-4; D possibly corresponds to TRBD1 (5 bases). The CDR3 sequence is CASSLEVPDNNEKLFF. Here the CDR3 DNA reads TGCGCCAGCAGCTTGGAGGTGCCGGACAATAATGAAAAACTGTTTTTT.